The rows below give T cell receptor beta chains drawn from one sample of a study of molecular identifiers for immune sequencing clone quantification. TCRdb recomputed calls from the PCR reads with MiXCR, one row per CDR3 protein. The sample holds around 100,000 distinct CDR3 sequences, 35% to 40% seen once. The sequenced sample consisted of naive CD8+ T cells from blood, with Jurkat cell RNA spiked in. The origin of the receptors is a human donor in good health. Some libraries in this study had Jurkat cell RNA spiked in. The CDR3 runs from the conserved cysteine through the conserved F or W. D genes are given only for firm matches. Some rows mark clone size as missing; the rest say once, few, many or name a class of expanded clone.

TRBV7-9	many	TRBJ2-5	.	TGTGCCAGCAGCCCCAGGATGGAAGAGACCCAGTACTTC	CASSPRMEETQYF
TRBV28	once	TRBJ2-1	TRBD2	TGTGCCAGCAGTTCCTTTGCCGGGACTAGTGTCGATGAGCAGTTCTTC	CASSSFAGTSVDEQFF
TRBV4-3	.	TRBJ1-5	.	TGCGCCAGCAGCCAATACGTGGACAGCAATCAGCCCCAGCATTTT	CASSQYVDSNQPQHF
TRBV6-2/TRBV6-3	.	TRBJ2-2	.	TGTGCCAGCAGTTACTCGATCCTGCGGCGAAACACCGGGGAGCTGTTTTTT	CASSYSILRRNTGELFF
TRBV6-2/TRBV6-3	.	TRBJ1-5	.	TGTGCCAGCAGTTACGCGACGGGCACGGGGCCCCAGCATTTT	CASSYATGTGPQHF
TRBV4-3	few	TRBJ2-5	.	TGCGCCAGCAGCCCTTCCTTTGGGCGTCAAGAGACCCAGTACTTC	CASSPSFGRQETQYF
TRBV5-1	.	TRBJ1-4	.	TGCGCCAGCCTGACAAGGTTTAATGAAAAACTGTTTTTT	CASLTRFNEKLFF
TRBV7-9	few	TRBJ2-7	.	TGTGCCAGCAGCCTGGAATCTGGGCAGTACTTC	CASSLESGQYF
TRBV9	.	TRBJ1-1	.	TGTGCCAGCAGCGATCGACTGACTAACACTGAAGCTTTCTTT	CASSDRLTNTEAFF
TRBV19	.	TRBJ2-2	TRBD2	TGTGCCAGTAGTGTGGAGATAGCGGGAGCTCGGACCGGGGAGCTGTTTTTT	CASSVEIAGARTGELFF
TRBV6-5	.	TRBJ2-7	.	TGTGCCAGCAGTTACTCGTCAGTCGGGACCGACTACGAGCAGTACTTC	CASSYSSVGTDYEQYF
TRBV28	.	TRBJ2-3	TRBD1	TGTGCCAGCAGTAAACAGGGGCTCACAGATACGCAGTATTTT	CASSKQGLTDTQYF
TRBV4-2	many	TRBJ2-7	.	TGTGCCAGCAGCCAAGGCAGCTCCTACGAGCAGTACTTC	CASSQGSSYEQYF
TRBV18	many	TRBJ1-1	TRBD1	TGTGCCAGCTCACCGGGACAGGGGGCCGGACCGAACACTGAAGCTTTCTTT	CASSPGQGAGPNTEAFF
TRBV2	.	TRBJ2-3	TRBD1	TGTGCCAGCAGTGAATCGACAGGGGGCGCAGATACGCAGTATTTT	CASSESTGGADTQYF
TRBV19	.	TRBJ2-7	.	TGTGCCAGTAGTATCGGAGGATTCGAGCAGTACTTC	CASSIGGFEQYF
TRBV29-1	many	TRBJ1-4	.	TGCAGCGTTGAGGTCGGAAGGACTGAAAAACTGTTTTTT	CSVEVGRTEKLFF
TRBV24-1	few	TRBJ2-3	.	TGTGCCACCAGTGATTCGCGACAGGAAGGATGGTGGGCAGATACGCAGTATTTT	CATSDSRQEGWWADTQYF
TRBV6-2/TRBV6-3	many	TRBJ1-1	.	TGTGCCACCCGGCGGGACTTCAGTCCCACTGAAGCTTTCTTT	CATRRDFSPTEAFF
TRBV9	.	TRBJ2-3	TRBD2	TGTGCCAGCAGCGTATTCGGGACTAGTGAAGATACGCAGTATTTT	CASSVFGTSEDTQYF
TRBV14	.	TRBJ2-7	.	TGTGCCAGCAGCCAAGATTTCCCCGTCGGCGAGCAGTACTTC	CASSQDFPVGEQYF
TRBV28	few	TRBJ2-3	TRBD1	TGTGCCAGCAGGACGTTACAGGGGAAGGACACAGATACGCAGTATTTT	CASRTLQGKDTDTQYF
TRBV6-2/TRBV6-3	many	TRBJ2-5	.	TGTGCCAGCAGTTACGACGGGCCGCAAGAGACCCAGTACTTC	CASSYDGPQETQYF
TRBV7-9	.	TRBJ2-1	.	TGTGCCAGCAGCTTGGGGTTTTCCTGGACGAATGAGCAGTTCTTC	CASSLGFSWTNEQFF
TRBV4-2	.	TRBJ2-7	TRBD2	TGTGCCAGCAGCCAAAACGCGGGAGGTTCGTACGCGCAGTACTTC	CASSQNAGGSYAQYF
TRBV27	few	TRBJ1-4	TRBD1	TGTGCCAGCAGTTTAGTCCGACAGGGAGGCGAAAAACTGTTTTTT	CASSLVRQGGEKLFF
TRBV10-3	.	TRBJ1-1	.	TGTGCCATCAGTGAGTCGGGATTCATGAACACTGAAGCTTTCTTT	CAISESGFMNTEAFF
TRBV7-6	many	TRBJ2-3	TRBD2	TGTGCCAGCAGCGGGGGACTAGCGGGAGGGGTAGATACGCAGTATTTT	CASSGGLAGGVDTQYF
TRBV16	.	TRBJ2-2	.	TGTGCCAGCAGCCATACGGGCACCGGGGAGCTGTTTTTT	CASSHTGTGELFF
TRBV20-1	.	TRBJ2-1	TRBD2	TGCAGTGCTAGAGATTTCCTAGCGGGAGTGGGGTACAATGAGCAGTTCTTC	CSARDFLAGVGYNEQFF
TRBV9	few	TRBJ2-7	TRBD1	TGTGCCAGCAGCGTAGATGCCCAGACAGGGACCGAGCAGTACTTC	CASSVDAQTGTEQYF